The clone carrying this T cell receptor (beta chain) was observed a handful of times. The data originate from a study of blood T cell repertoires in COVID-19. Study-wide context: Samples representing acute and convalescent COVID-19 were sourced from the United States, Italy and Spain. PBMCs, B-cell-depleted T cells, or T cells provided the cDNA or gDNA that made up the material.

V gave up 5 bases and J gave up 5 bases; unmatched junction bases: 2. The germline CDR1 and CDR2 sequences are SNHLY and FYNNEI. The CDR3 spans 12 residues. Per the authors' pipeline: Amplification with reference gene primers provided the estimates of nucleated cell counts. Assay used: immunoSEQ multiplex PCR; TCRdb lists only in-frame clones, some missing. Clone size and the V and J calls come from that table; the DNA yielded D and trimming. The data hold more than 200,000 clones, with roughly 80% observed a single time. J is TRBJ2-5 and V is TRBV2; the match to TRBD2 covers 7 bases. The receptor was derived from an older woman with active or convalescent COVID-19. The sequenced sample consisted of peripheral blood. The CDR3 region is CASSSGVETQYF. CDR3 coding DNA: TGTGCCAGCAGTAGCGGGGTGGAGACCCAGTACTTC.